This TCR beta chain derives from a study of post-analysis software for immune sequencing data. As for this clonotype: Its antigen is as yet unknown.

Findings of the study overall: Samples made in the same batch grouped tightly together by F measure. There were roughly 5 TRBV segments more frequent in patients than controls, and TRBV5-6, TRBV5-1 and TRBV20-1 were among them.

Germline-derived CDR1 and CDR2 are MNHEY and SVGAGI. The CDR3 totals 16 residues. V lost 6 bases and J 4 bases, leaving 19 bases between the germline ends. Included in the TCR beta cDNA libraries were unique molecular identifiers. There were roughly 0.95 to 10 million T cells, and approximately 500,000 cDNA molecules came from them. Via MiXCR, TCRdb re-called the PCR reads, giving one row per CDR3 protein. The sample consists of 820,000 or so distinct CDR3 sequences, approximately 50% of them appearing once. The chain has TRBV6-5 and TRBJ1-5; possibly TRBD1 for D (6 bases). This clonotype was sampled from a girl between 5 and 17 years old with multiple sclerosis. Sequenced material: blood. In nucleotides, the CDR3 is TGTGCCAGCAGCGACCACCCCTTACAGGGAAATCAGCCCCAGCATTTT. It codes for CASSDHPLQGNQPQHF.